These 17 T cell receptor beta chains were all obtained from the same sample, sequenced in a study of blood T cell repertoires in COVID-19. Produced via immunoSEQ multiplex PCR; TCRdb's table is partial and in-frame only. The table lists about 81,000 clones, roughly four fifths of them singletons. Sequenced input: peripheral blood. The receptors were sampled from a man in his sixties with acute or convalescent COVID-19.

This clone was seen ten or more times. The rearrangement uses TRBV4-3 and TRBJ2-7, with D uncertain. Trimming left V 4 bases short and J 1 base short, with 11 bases between. The length of the CDR3 is 14 residues. From germline, CDR1 is LGHNA and CDR2 YSLEER. The CDR3 DNA sequence: TGCGCCAGCAGCCGGCAGACTCCTTCCTACGAGCAGTACTTC. This gives the protein CASSRQTPSYEQYF.

The V gene is TRBV6-6, the J gene TRBJ1-1, with TRBD1 identical over 8 bases. CDR3 length equals 14 residues. The V and J ends lost 2 bases and 4 bases, in that order; junction bases with no gene match: 3. The germline CDR1 and CDR2 sequences are MNHNY and SVGAGI (reference sequence). The CDR3 is CASSYSQGATEAFF. DNA of the CDR3: TGTGCCAGCAGTTACAGTCAGGGGGCCACTGAAGCTTTCTTT.

The chain employs TRBV19 and TRBJ1-1; 9 bases agree with TRBD1. Germline CDR1 and CDR2: LNHDA and SQIVND (reference sequence). This CDR3 is built from 15 residues. V lost 2 bases and J lost 1; bases outside the gene matches: 2. In DNA, the CDR3 is TGTGCCAGTAGTATAAAGGGACAGGGGAACACTGAAGCTTTCTTT. Its protein product is CASSIKGQGNTEAFF.

The chain links TRBV10-3 to TRBJ2-3, with 7 bases lining up with TRBD2. Germline V gene lookup returns CDR1 ENHRY and CDR2 SYGVKD. V shed 3 bases and J 4 bases; nucleotides not matched to a gene: 7. The CDR3 spans 15 residues. DNA for the CDR3: TGTGCCATCAGTGATTTGGCGGGAGTGTCAGATACGCAGTATTTT. This sequence encodes CAISDLAGVSDTQYF.

This sequence joins TRBV28 and TRBJ2-7; possibly TRBD2 for D (6 bases). The CDR3 extends over 16 amino acids. V lost 4 bases, J lost 6 bases, and 22 bases lay in between. Looked up from germline, CDR1 is MDHEN and CDR2 is SYDVKM. This CDR3 reads CASSSRLTRRASEQYF. CDR3 nucleotide sequence: TGTGCCAGCAGTTCCCGCCTTACCCGGAGGGCCAGCGAGCAGTACTTC.

The chain uses TRBV28 and TRBJ1-5, with TRBD1 identical over 10 bases. This CDR3 spans 16 amino acids. V was clipped by 8 bases and J by 5 bases; unmatched bases: 12. The germline CDR1 and CDR2 sequences are MDHEN and SYDVKM. The CDR3 here is CASGIPGQGFDQPQHF. CDR3 in DNA: TGTGCCAGCGGTATCCCGGGACAGGGGTTCGATCAGCCCCAGCATTTT.

The chain has TRBV28 and TRBJ1-1, with D tentatively TRBD1 (5 bases). Germline V gene lookup returns CDR1 MDHEN and CDR2 SYDVKM. V was cut by 4 bases and J by 10 bases, with 19 bases left in between. This CDR3 has 14 residues. CDR3 sequence: CASSSRDGGGGAFF. The CDR3 coding sequence is TGTGCCAGCAGTTCCCGGGACGGCGGGGGGGGAGCTTTCTTT.

V is TRBV5-6 and J is TRBJ1-2; D might be TRBD1 (6 bases). V was clipped by 0 bases and J by 5 bases, with 14 bases between them. The CDR3 length is 15 residues. Germline V gene lookup returns CDR1 SGHDT and CDR2 YYEEEE. The CDR3 bases are TGTGCCAGCAGCTTGGACGGCAGGGGAGGGTATGGCTACACCTTC. It codes for CASSLDGRGGYGYTF.

The chain has TRBV10-1 and TRBJ2-3; possible D gene TRBD2, 6 bases. The CDR3 has 15 amino acids. The V and J ends lost 4 bases and 3 bases respectively, with 14 bases between them. From germline, CDR1 is WNHNN and CDR2 SYGVQD (reference sequence). CDR3 residues: CASSGDLAGTDTQYF. The CDR3 DNA sequence: TGCGCCAGCAGTGGGGACTTGGCGGGGACAGATACGCAGTATTTT.

V gene TRBV5-1 combines with J gene TRBJ1-1; D unclear. CDR3 length equals 12 residues. V dropped 0 bases and J dropped 10 bases, with 10 bases sitting between them. Germline CDR1 reads SGHRS; CDR2 reads YFSETQ. CDR3 region: CASSLGGGRAFF. The CDR3 region has the DNA TGCGCCAGCAGCTTGGGAGGAGGGCGAGCTTTCTTT.

This clone showed up just once. The rearrangement joins TRBV30 to TRBJ2-5; 9 positions agree with TRBD1. The CDR3 runs to 13 residues. V lost 2 bases and J lost 4; bases outside the gene matches: 2. The germline V gene encodes CDR1 GTSNPN and CDR2 SVGIG (reference sequence). The CDR3 region has the DNA TGTGCCTGGAGTAGACAGGGGGTAGAGACCCAGTACTTC. Its translation: CAWSRQGVETQYF.

The DNA for the CDR3 is TGTGCCAGCAGACTCCTCAGGGGACAGGGCTCGGTTTCACCCCTCCACTTT. It specifies CASRLLRGQGSVSPLHF. The chain combines TRBV28 with TRBJ1-6; 9 nucleotides line up with TRBD1. Germline-derived CDR1 and CDR2 are MDHEN and SYDVKM. The CDR3 is 17 amino acids. V lost 6 bases, J lost 9 bases, and 15 bases stayed unmatched. Full variable domain (remainder filled in from reference TRBV28 and TRBJ1-6): DVKVTQSSRYLVKRTGEKVFLECVQDMDHENMFWYRQDPGLGLRLIYFSYDVKMKEKGDIPEGYSVSREKKERFSLILESASTNQTSMYLCASRLLRGQGSVSPLHFGNGTRLTVT.

The rearrangement uses TRBV3-1 (or the pseudogene TRBV3-2) and TRBJ1-3; tentative D call: TRBD1 (6 bases). V shed 4 bases and J shed 6 bases, with 16 bases lying between them. Germline V CDR1 and CDR2: LGHDT, YNNKEL (reference sequence). The CDR3 is 15 residues long. In DNA, the CDR3 is TGTGCCAGCAGCCGCACCAAGGGGGATGAAAACACCATATATTTT. It specifies CASSRTKGDENTIYF.

The chain combines TRBV18 with TRBJ1-5; a weak D match, TRBD1 (6 bases). The germline V gene encodes CDR1 KGHSH and CDR2 LQKENI. The CDR3 contains 14 residues. Trimming left V 8 bases short and J 7 bases short, with 18 bases between. CDR3 nucleotide sequence: TGTGCCAGCCGAGGGGGAGAGGGGTGGCAGCCCCAGCATTTT. Translating gives CASRGGEGWQPQHF.

The chain has TRBV5-8 and TRBJ1-2, with 8 bases lining up with TRBD1. V shed 4 bases, J shed 8 bases, and the junction held 10 bases outside the gene matches. Germline V gives CDR1 SGHTS, CDR2 YDEGEE. This CDR3 has 14 residues. CDR3 residues: CASSSNAGGRGYTF. The CDR3 DNA is TGTGCCAGCAGCAGCAATGCAGGGGGCAGGGGCTACACCTTC.

This chain uses TRBV7-9 with TRBJ2-3; the match to TRBD2 covers 10 bases. The CDR3 spans 16 residues. V gave up 3 bases and J gave up 2 bases; unmatched junction bases: 5. CDR1 is SEHNR, CDR2 FQNEAQ, per germline (reference sequence). The CDR3: CASSFNSGGITDTQYF. The CDR3 coding sequence is TGTGCCAGCAGCTTTAATAGCGGGGGGATCACAGATACGCAGTATTTT. The full variable domain, with the rest looked up from reference TRBV7-9 and TRBJ2-3, is DTGVSQNPRHKITKRGQNVTFRCDPISEHNRLYWYRQTLGQGPEFLTYFQNEAQLEKSRLLSDRFSAERPKGSFSTLEIQRTEQGDSAMYLCASSFNSGGITDTQYFGPGTRLTVL.

This rearrangement joins TRBV3-1 (or the pseudogene TRBV3-2) to TRBJ1-2, with D possibly TRBD1 on 6 matching bases. Germline CDR1 reads LGHDT; CDR2 reads YNNKEL (reference sequence). V was cut by 4 bases and J by 8 bases, with 11 bases left in between. The CDR3 length is 12 residues. The DNA of the CDR3 is TGTGCCAGCAGCCTGGGGGGGGGCGGCTACACCTTC. Translated: CASSLGGGGYTF.